Below, 21 T cell receptor beta chains from the same sample are listed, as sequenced in a study of T-cell reconstitution after alpha-beta-depleted transplantation in children (dated by TCRdb to 2016 to 2018). In light of the paper, this sample's treatment or condition label describes: allogeneic hematopoietic cell transplantation with graft depleted of TCRalphabeta T cells and CD19 B cells. Library creation used PCR. The listed sequencing device is Illumina HiSeq 2500. TCR libraries were prepared with molecular barcoding, using unique molecular identifiers to normalize TCRbeta repertoire quantification. Using fastp trimming at Q25 and MiXCR clonotype assembly, TCRdb reanalyzed the public sequencing data and kept in-frame beta chains. Records with the same CDR3 protein are collapsed into one entry carrying the most frequent genes and DNA. For this sample the table gives some 830,000 distinct CDR3 sequences, of which 15% to 20% were detected only once. Clones ranked in the top ten supply 5% of the sample.

The starting material was PBMCs, mostly from graft donor cells, obtained 360 days after TCRalphabeta/CD19-depleted stem cell transplant. All receptors come from a male patient between 5 and 17 years old who had a stem cell transplant for acute lymphoblastic leukemia, so the T cells may come from the graft donor.

This clonotype was counted between two and nine times. The V and J genes are TRBV21-1 and TRBJ2-1; the DNA was not used to check the table's D call, TRBD2. TRBV21-1 is a listed pseudogene. CDR3 length equals 18 residues. Here the CDR3 DNA reads TGTGCCAGCAGCAAAAGAGCAGCCCTAGCGCTCTCCTACAATGAGCAGTTCTTC. It encodes CASSKRAALALSYNEQFF.

V is TRBV4-1 and J is TRBJ1-2; D gene uncertain. Germline CDR1 reads MGHRA; CDR2 reads YSYEKL. V was clipped by 2 bases and J by 2 bases, with 12 bases between them. The CDR3 spans 15 residues. The CDR3 reads CASSQPIQRNYGYTF. CDR3 nucleotides: TGCGCCAGCAGCCAACCTATACAGCGAAACTATGGCTACACCTTC.

This clonotype was observed many times. V usage is TRBV5-1 and J usage is TRBJ2-3; 8 nucleotides match TRBD1. Germline V gene data show CDR1 as SGHRS and CDR2 as YFSETQ. Trimming at V came to 7 bases and at J to 2 bases, leaving 21 bases not matched to a gene. The CDR3 length is 19 residues. The CDR3 here is CASQGGSRTGTRNTDTQYF. DNA of the CDR3: TGCGCCAGCCAAGGGGGATCGAGGACAGGGACACGGAACACAGATACGCAGTATTTT.

The chain has TRBV10-3 and TRBJ2-6; D might be TRBD2 (7 bases). Germline CDR1 reads ENHRY; CDR2 reads SYGVKD. The CDR3 consists of 14 residues. The V and J ends lost 11 bases and 0 bases respectively, with 11 bases between them. CDR3 in DNA: TGTGCCTCGGGGGGCTCCTCTGGGGCCAACGTCCTGACTTTC. This gives the protein CASGGSSGANVLTF.

This clonotype was picked up many times. The chain couples TRBV9 to TRBJ2-1, with 9 bases aligning to TRBD2. Germline V gene sequence: CDR1 SGDLS, CDR2 YYNGEE. The trim removed 4 bases at V and 9 bases at J, leaving 11 bases unmatched. The CDR3 sequence is 15 residues long. CDR3 bases: TGTGCCAGCAGCTTCACCCTAGCGGGACTCAGTGAGCAGTTCTTC. Protein: CASSFTLAGLSEQFF.

V is TRBV11-2 and J is TRBJ1-2, with D possibly TRBD1 on 6 matching bases. The V and J ends lost 2 bases and 6 bases respectively, with 13 bases between them. CDR3 length: 14 residues. CDR1 is SGHAT and CDR2 is FQNNGV in the germline V gene. CDR3 region: CASSLQDRTDGYTF. The CDR3 DNA follows: TGTGCCAGCAGCTTACAGGACAGAACAGATGGCTACACCTTC.

CDR3 in amino acids: CASSPRTSGRAPHEQYF. CDR3 DNA sequence: TGCGCCAGCAGCCCTCGGACTAGCGGGAGGGCCCCCCACGAGCAGTACTTC. The chain uses TRBV5-1 and TRBJ2-7; 15 bases match TRBD2. This CDR3 has 17 residues. The V gene end was trimmed by 4 bases and the J gene end by 5 bases; junction bases not matched to a gene: 10. Germline CDR1 is SGHRS and CDR2 is YFSETQ.

The CDR3 nucleotides read TGCGCCAGCAGCTTGAGAGGACAGGCGAATCAGCCCCAGCATTTT. This codes for CASSLRGQANQPQHF. The V gene is TRBV5-1, the J gene TRBJ1-5, with TRBD1 identical over 7 bases. V lost 1 base, J lost 4 bases, and 5 bases stayed unmatched. Germline CDR1 is SGHRS and CDR2 is YFSETQ. CDR3 length: 15 amino acids.

This chain joins TRBV5-1 and TRBJ1-2; D not certain. V was trimmed by 1 base and J by 3 bases, leaving 16 bases between them. The length of the CDR3 is 16 residues. Germline lookup yields CDR1 SGHRS and CDR2 YFSETQ. The DNA for the CDR3 is TGCGCCAGCAGCTTGCAAGGCCCCTTCTCTGACTATGGCTACACCTTC. Encoded protein: CASSLQGPFSDYGYTF.

This clonotype occurred a few times. The chain combines TRBV15 with TRBJ2-1, with D possibly matching TRBD1 (6 bases). The CDR3 contains 17 residues. Germline CDR1 is LNHNV and CDR2 is YYDKDF (reference sequence). Trimming cost V 0 bases and J 2 bases, with 14 bases left between them. CDR3 amino acids: CATSRDPTGLTYNEQFF. CDR3 in DNA: TGTGCCACCAGCAGAGATCCCACAGGGCTAACCTACAATGAGCAGTTCTTC.

This clonotype was recorded at least ten times. The rearrangement joins TRBV5-1 to TRBJ2-1; TRBD1 might be the D (7 bases). The CDR3 contains 16 residues. Germline CDR1 is SGHRS and CDR2 is YFSETQ. The V end was cut by 1 base, the J end by 3 bases, with 14 bases between. This chain's CDR3 is CASSLQGGANYNEQFF. CDR3 coding DNA: TGCGCCAGCAGCTTGCAGGGGGGAGCCAACTACAATGAGCAGTTCTTC.

This rearrangement joins TRBV28 to TRBJ2-3, with D maybe TRBD1 (5 bases). This CDR3 has 14 residues. Trimming removed 3 bases at V and 5 bases at J, with 12 bases between. Germline V gives CDR1 MDHEN, CDR2 SYDVKM. CDR3 residues: CASSLPPQGDTQYF. CDR3 DNA: TGTGCCAGCAGTTTGCCCCCCCAGGGAGATACGCAGTATTTT.

A few counts support this clonotype. The chain combines TRBV12-3 or TRBV12-4 with TRBJ2-3; the D gene is possibly TRBD2 (5 bases). The CDR3 length is 17 residues. Deletions cut 5 bases from V and 1 base from J, with 19 bases between. CDR3 bases: TGTGCCAGCAGTCTCAAGGCACTCGGGGTCGGCACAGATACGCAGTATTTT. This gives the protein CASSLKALGVGTDTQYF.

This clonotype was seen ten or more times. V gene TRBV11-2 combines with J gene TRBJ2-1; TRBD2 matches 8 bases. Germline V CDR1 and CDR2: SGHAT, FQNNGV. V shed 5 bases and J 7 bases; nucleotides not matched to a gene: 13. This CDR3 spans 16 amino acids. The CDR3: CASSLGAGGLLNEQFF. The CDR3 DNA sequence: TGTGCCAGCAGCCTCGGGGCGGGAGGACTATTAAATGAGCAGTTCTTC.

V is TRBV12-3 or TRBV12-4 and J is TRBJ2-7; 10 bases agree with TRBD2. This CDR3 has 13 residues. V lost 3 bases and J lost 6; bases outside the gene matches: 2. CDR3 coding DNA: TGTGCCAGCAGTTTCGGGACTAGCGTCGAGCAGTACTTC. It is translated as CASSFGTSVEQYF.

This clonotype turned up a few times. The chain carries TRBV18 and TRBJ2-7; 11 positions agree with TRBD2. The length of the CDR3 is 17 residues. V shed 3 bases, J shed 0 bases, and the junction held 7 bases outside the gene matches. Germline lookup yields CDR1 KGHSH and CDR2 LQKENI. The CDR3 region is CASSPWGLAVSSYEQYF. The CDR3, as DNA: TGTGCCAGCTCACCCTGGGGACTAGCGGTAAGCTCCTACGAGCAGTACTTC.

This clonotype was seen a few times. J is TRBJ2-1 and V is TRBV24-1; D gene unclear. CDR1 and CDR2 from the germline V gene are KGHDR and SFDVKD. CDR3 length: 13 amino acids. V was shortened by 3 bases and J by 7 bases, with 9 bases between the two germline ends. The CDR3 protein is CATSDLLTNEQFF. The CDR3 region has the DNA TGTGCCACCAGTGATCTACTAACAAATGAGCAGTTCTTC.

The chain links TRBV18 to TRBJ1-1; TRBD1 might be the D (5 bases). V lost 5 bases and J lost 4, with 17 bases in between. The CDR3 has 15 residues. Germline assignment: CDR1 KGHSH and CDR2 LQKENI. CDR3 amino acids: CASSEQPGPGTEAFF. DNA of the CDR3: TGTGCCAGCTCAGAACAGCCGGGGCCGGGCACTGAAGCTTTCTTT.

The sample holds a few counts of this clonotype. The V gene is TRBV21-1, the J gene TRBJ2-2; TRBD2, as called in the table, went unchecked against the DNA. TRBV21-1 is an annotated pseudogene. This CDR3 has 15 amino acids. The CDR3 region is CASSSHREGTGELFF. CDR3 DNA sequence: TGTGCCAGCAGCTCTCACAGGGAGGGCACCGGGGAGCTGTTTTTT.

This clonotype was seen only a few times. The CDR3 protein is CASSFGHTGELFF. The CDR3 DNA reads TGTGCCAGCAGTTTCGGACACACCGGGGAGCTGTTTTTT. The rearrangement uses TRBV12-3 or TRBV12-4 and TRBJ2-2, with unresolved D. CDR3 size: 13 residues. Trimming took 3 bases from V and 3 from J, leaving 5 bases between them.

This chain uses TRBV7-6 with TRBJ2-1; D tentatively reads TRBD1 or TRBD2 (5 bases each). The CDR3 runs 18 residues. Trimming stripped 5 bases from V and 5 bases from J, with 25 bases between. Germline CDR1 is SGHVS and CDR2 is FNYEAQ. CDR3 amino acids: CASSTQVLGLAAHNEQFF. The DNA for the CDR3 is TGTGCCAGCAGCACCCAGGTATTGGGGCTAGCCGCACACAATGAGCAGTTCTTC.